A selection of T cell receptor beta chains follows, all from one sample in a study of shared clonotypes between healthy human individuals. Clones were read by immunoSEQ multiplex PCR, and TCRdb kept only the in-frame ones, dropping some. This table holds around 1.6 million clones, nearly 99% found once. The source material was naive CD4+ T cells sorted from blood. The receptors here all came from a man younger than 40 in good health. Each CDR3 is given with its conserved first and last residue. The D gene is left open where the match is weak. Size is omitted from some rows. Given values are once, few, many or a class for expanded clones.

d_gene,j_gene,abundance,v_gene,CDR3nt,CDR3aa
.,TRBJ2-7,.,TRBV6-1,TGTGCCAGCAGCCGATCGGACGCCTTTTACGAGCAGTACTTC,CASSRSDAFYEQYF
TRBD2,TRBJ2-1,.,TRBV30,TGTGCCTGGGACCCCGGCGGGACTAGGGGGGATGAGCAGTTCTTC,CAWDPGGTRGDEQFF
TRBD2,TRBJ2-7,.,TRBV7-2,TGTGCCAGCAGCCCGGGACTAGCGTTGACCTACGAGCAGTACTTC,CASSPGLALTYEQYF
.,TRBJ2-1,.,TRBV29-1,TGCAGCGTTGTAACCAGCGGCTCCTCGCAGTTCTTC,CSVVTSGSSQFF
.,TRBJ2-7,.,TRBV7-3,TGTGCCAGCAGCTCACCTAACTTGGGCGAGCAGTACTTC,CASSSPNLGEQYF
TRBD1,TRBJ1-2,.,TRBV13,TGTGCCAGCAGTTCGGGACAGGGTGCTTATGGCTACACCTTC,CASSSGQGAYGYTF
TRBD1,TRBJ2-5,.,TRBV10-3,TGTGCCATCAGCCGGACAGGGGAAGAGACCCAGTACTTC,CAISRTGEETQYF
TRBD2,TRBJ2-3,.,TRBV15,TGTGCCACCAGCAGAGTGACTAGCGGGACAGATACGCAGTATTTT,CATSRVTSGTDTQYF
.,TRBJ1-4,once,TRBV30,TGTGCCTGGACCGGACCTCAATGGACCGGGGCTGAAAAACTGTTTTTT,CAWTGPQWTGAEKLFF
TRBD2,TRBJ2-1,once,TRBV19,TGTGCCAGTAGTATAACTAGCGGGAGCTATGAGCAGTTCTTC,CASSITSGSYEQFF
.,TRBJ2-7,once,TRBV11-2,TGTGCCAGCAGCGGTAGTGTCCTTAGCTCCTACGAGCAGTACTTC,CASSGSVLSSYEQYF
TRBD2,TRBJ2-1,.,TRBV13,TGTGCCAGCAGCCCCCCCCATTTAGCGGGAGGGCCGAATGAGCAGTTCTTC,CASSPPHLAGGPNEQFF
.,TRBJ1-1,.,TRBV5-5,TGTGCCAGCAACTCTCCGGGACAACCTTCCACTGAAGCTTTCTTT,CASNSPGQPSTEAFF
.,TRBJ2-7,.,TRBV7-9,TGTGCCAGCGGCCCAAGTTCCGCCTACGAGCAGTACTTC,CASGPSSAYEQYF
.,TRBJ2-1,.,TRBV19,TGTGCCAGTAGTATAGATCGGGCCAGCCTCAGGGATGAGCAGTTCTTC,CASSIDRASLRDEQFF
TRBD1,TRBJ1-4,.,TRBV29-1,TGCAGCGCGAGGGACAGGCCTAATGAAAAACTGTTTTTT,CSARDRPNEKLFF
.,TRBJ1-3,.,TRBV18,TGTGCCAGCTCATCTCTCACTTCGACTCTCTCTGGAAACACCATATATTTT,CASSSLTSTLSGNTIYF
TRBD1,TRBJ2-7,.,TRBV28,TGTGCCAGCAGTTCCCCCAGTTCGCAGGGGGCCCTGCCGGGGCAGTACTTC,CASSSPSSQGALPGQYF
.,TRBJ2-1,.,TRBV19,TGTGCCAGTAGTATAGAGGGTGGGAGGAGCTCCTACAATGAGCAGTTCTTC,CASSIEGGRSSYNEQFF
TRBD1,TRBJ1-3,.,TRBV2,TGTGCCAGCAGTGGGGACAGCTCTGGAAACACCATATATTTT,CASSGDSSGNTIYF
TRBD2,TRBJ2-3,once,TRBV5-4,TGTGCCAGCAGCTCAGGACTAGAGCCAGATACGCAGTATTTT,CASSSGLEPDTQYF
.,TRBJ2-7,.,TRBV14,TGTGCCAGCAGCCAAGATATCTCTTACGAGCAGTACTTC,CASSQDISYEQYF
TRBD1,TRBJ2-7,.,TRBV28,TGTGCCAGCAGTTTATGGCGACAGGGGAGGTACGAGCAGTACTTC,CASSLWRQGRYEQYF
.,TRBJ1-5,.,TRBV28,TGTGCCAGCAGTCCTAGGGTAGGGGTGGATCAGCCCCAGCATTTT,CASSPRVGVDQPQHF
.,TRBJ1-1,.,TRBV5-1,TGCGCCAGCAGCTTGGAGACAGCACCGAACACTGAAGCTTTCTTT,CASSLETAPNTEAFF
.,TRBJ1-4,.,TRBV28,TGTGCCAGCAGTTTTCCCGGACGGGAAAAACTGTTTTTT,CASSFPGREKLFF
.,TRBJ2-5,.,TRBV4-2,TGTGCCAGCAGGGTAAACTCTCAGTCATCGGAGACCCAGTACTTC,CASRVNSQSSETQYF
.,TRBJ2-7,.,TRBV28,TGTGCCAGCAGTGGGGCACAGGGTGGGAACGAGCAGTACTTC,CASSGAQGGNEQYF
.,TRBJ1-2,.,TRBV5-1,TGCGCCAGCAGCTTGAATCCGGTGTCCAACTATGGCTACACCTTC,CASSLNPVSNYGYTF
TRBD2,TRBJ2-1,.,TRBV14,TGTGCCAGCAGCCAAGCTGGACTAGCGGGATCAAGACAGTTCTTC,CASSQAGLAGSRQFF
.,TRBJ2-2,.,TRBV5-6,TGTGCCAGCAGCTTGCGTGGGCACTCTGCGAACACCGGGGAGCTGTTTTTT,CASSLRGHSANTGELFF
.,TRBJ1-2,.,TRBV11-2,TGTGCCAGCAGCCCGCGGGGCGGTGACTATGGCTACACCTTC,CASSPRGGDYGYTF
.,TRBJ2-5,.,TRBV28,TGTGCCAGCGGACCCCTAACCCAGTACTTC,CASGPLTQYF
.,TRBJ2-2,.,TRBV5-1,TGCGCCAGCAGCCCCGGGACCATCACCGGGGAGCTGTTTTTT,CASSPGTITGELFF
.,TRBJ2-1,.,TRBV23-1,TGCGCCACCCCCCCTCCCAGGATGGGGAATGAGCAGTTCTTC,CATPPPRMGNEQFF
TRBD2,TRBJ2-5,once,TRBV6-1,TGTGCCAGCAGTGAAGAGGGCGGGGGGACCCAGTACTTC,CASSEEGGGTQYF
TRBD1,TRBJ2-7,.,TRBV11-3,TGTGCCAGCAGCTTAGATTTGGACAGGCAGCAGTACTTC,CASSLDLDRQQYF
TRBD2,TRBJ2-7,.,TRBV11-3,TGTGCCAGCAGCTTAGGTGGAGCGGGAGGTGGGGAGCAGTACTTC,CASSLGGAGGGEQYF
TRBD2,TRBJ2-1,.,TRBV4-1,TGCGCCAGCAGCCAAGATGGACGGGAGGGCTGGAATGAGCAGTTCTTC,CASSQDGREGWNEQFF
.,TRBJ2-3,.,TRBV7-6,TGTGCCAGCAGCCCGCTTGGGGCCGGCACAGATACGCAGTATTTT,CASSPLGAGTDTQYF
.,TRBJ1-4,.,TRBV6-5,TGTGCCAGCAGTTCTACCGGGACAACGAATGAAAAACTGTTTTTT,CASSSTGTTNEKLFF
.,TRBJ2-2,.,TRBV18,TGTGCCAGCTCACCACGATTTCAGAAGACGAACACCGGGGAGCTGTTTTTT,CASSPRFQKTNTGELFF
TRBD1,TRBJ2-1,.,TRBV7-9,TGTGCCAGCAGCTCCTGGACAGGGGAAGACAATGAGCAGTTCTTC,CASSSWTGEDNEQFF
TRBD1,TRBJ1-2,once,TRBV27,TGTGCCAGCAGTTTCGGGGGACAGGGCTACACCTTC,CASSFGGQGYTF
.,TRBJ2-1,.,TRBV21-1,TGTGCCAGCAGCAAAGCCGGGGGAGAAGCGGGAGTACAATACAATGAGCAGTTCTTC,CASSKAGGEAGVQYNEQFF
TRBD2,TRBJ2-3,.,TRBV5-5,TGTGCCAGCAGCTTTCCTCTAGCGGGGACAGATACGCAGTATTTT,CASSFPLAGTDTQYF
.,TRBJ2-7,once,TRBV4-3,TGCGCCAGCAGCCGAACGCAAGACAGCTCCTACGAGCAGTACTTC,CASSRTQDSSYEQYF
.,TRBJ2-7,.,TRBV7-8,TGTGCCAGCAGGGGGGAGTACTACGAGCAGTACTTC,CASRGEYYEQYF
TRBD1,TRBJ2-5,.,TRBV27,TGTGCCAGCAGTTTCTACCACTCCCGGACAGGGGGCCGAGAGACCCAGTACTTC,CASSFYHSRTGGRETQYF
TRBD1,TRBJ1-1,once,TRBV10-1,TGCGCCAGCAGACCACGGGACAGCCAAAAAGCTTTCTTT,CASRPRDSQKAFF
TRBD1,TRBJ2-3,.,TRBV11-2,TGTGCCAGCAGCCCCTGGGACAGGGGAGGGACAGATACGCAGTATTTT,CASSPWDRGGTDTQYF